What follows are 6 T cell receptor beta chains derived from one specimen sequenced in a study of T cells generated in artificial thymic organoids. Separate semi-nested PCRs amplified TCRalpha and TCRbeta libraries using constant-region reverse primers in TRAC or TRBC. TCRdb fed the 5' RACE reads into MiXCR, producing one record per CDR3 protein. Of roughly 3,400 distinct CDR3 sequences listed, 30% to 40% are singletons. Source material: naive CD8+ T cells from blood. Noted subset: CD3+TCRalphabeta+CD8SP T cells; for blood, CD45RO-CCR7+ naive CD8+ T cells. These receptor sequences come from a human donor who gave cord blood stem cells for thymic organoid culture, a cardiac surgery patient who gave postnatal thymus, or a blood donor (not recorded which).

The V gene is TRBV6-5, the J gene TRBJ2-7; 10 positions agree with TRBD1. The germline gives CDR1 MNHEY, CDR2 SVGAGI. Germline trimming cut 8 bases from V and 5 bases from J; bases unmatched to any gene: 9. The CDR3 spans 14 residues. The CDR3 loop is CASGTGEGSDEQYF. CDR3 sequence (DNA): TGTGCCAGCGGGACAGGGGAAGGGTCGGACGAGCAGTACTTC.

The CDR3 DNA reads as TGTGCCAGCAGCTTAGGGACTAGCGCTACCTACAATGAGCAGTTCTTC. It encodes CASSLGTSATYNEQFF. The chain has TRBV7-6 and TRBJ2-1; 9 bases are shared with TRBD2. CDR1 is SGHVS and CDR2 is FNYEAQ in the germline V gene. This CDR3 contains 16 residues. Trimming took 1 base from V and 2 from J; bases not matched to a gene: 3.

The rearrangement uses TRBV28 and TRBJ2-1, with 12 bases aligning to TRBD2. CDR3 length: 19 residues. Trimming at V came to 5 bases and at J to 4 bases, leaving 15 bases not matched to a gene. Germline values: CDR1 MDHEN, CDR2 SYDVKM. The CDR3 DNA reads TGTGCCAGCAGTCTACGGACTAGCGGGATGGCCGGGGAGTACAATGAGCAGTTCTTC. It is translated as CASSLRTSGMAGEYNEQFF. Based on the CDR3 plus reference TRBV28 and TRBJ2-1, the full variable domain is DVKVTQSSRYLVKRTGEKVFLECVQDMDHENMFWYRQDPGLGLRLIYFSYDVKMKEKGDIPEGYSVSREKKERFSLILESASTNQTSMYLCASSLRTSGMAGEYNEQFFGPGTRLTVL.

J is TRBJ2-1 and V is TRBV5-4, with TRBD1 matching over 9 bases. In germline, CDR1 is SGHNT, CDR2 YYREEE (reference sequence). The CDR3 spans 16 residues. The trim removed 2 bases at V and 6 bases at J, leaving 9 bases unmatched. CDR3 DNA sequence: TGTGCCAGCAGCTTATACAGGGGGCTCCTCGGCAATGAGCAGTTCTTC. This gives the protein CASSLYRGLLGNEQFF. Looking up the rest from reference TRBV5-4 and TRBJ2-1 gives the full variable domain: ETGVTQSPTHLIKTRGQQVTLRCSSQSGHNTVSWYQQALGQGPQFIFQYYREEENGRGNFPPRFSGLQFPNYSSELNVNALELDDSALYLCASSLYRGLLGNEQFFGPGTRLTVL.

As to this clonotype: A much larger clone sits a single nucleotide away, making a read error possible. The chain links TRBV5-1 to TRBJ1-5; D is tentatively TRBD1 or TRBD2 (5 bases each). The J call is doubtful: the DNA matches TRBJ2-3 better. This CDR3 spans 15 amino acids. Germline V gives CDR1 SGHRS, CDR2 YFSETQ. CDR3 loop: CASSWGPGTSQPQYF. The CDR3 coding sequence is TGCGCCAGCAGCTGGGGACCGGGCACAAGTCAGCCCCAGTATTTT.

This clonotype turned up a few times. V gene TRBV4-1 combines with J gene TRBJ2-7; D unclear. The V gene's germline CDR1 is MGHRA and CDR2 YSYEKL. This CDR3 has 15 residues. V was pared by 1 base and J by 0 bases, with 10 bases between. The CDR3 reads CASSQVGTSSYEQYF. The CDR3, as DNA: TGCGCCAGCAGCCAAGTTGGAACGAGCTCCTACGAGCAGTACTTC.